Listed below are T cell receptor beta chains from one sample, sequenced in a study of T cell responses to AZD1222 COVID-19 vaccine. Profiled with immunoSEQ multiplex PCR; TCRdb holds only in-frame clones, not every one. The table has 110,000 or so clones, 89% seen once. Sample: peripheral blood, taken 28 days after the second AZD1222 dose. The origin of the receptors is an adult who received the AZD1222 COVID-19 vaccine. Each CDR3 is given with its conserved first and last residue. Each record gives: V gene, J gene, clone size, D gene, CDR3 DNA, CDR3 protein. The D gene is left open where the match is weak. For some rows the clone size is stated as once, few or many, or as a class when expanded; others skip it.

TRBV30	TRBJ2-3	-	-	TGTGCCTGGAGTGTACAACTATACATGGATACGCAGTATTTT	CAWSVQLYMDTQYF
TRBV30	TRBJ1-2	-	-	TGTGCCTGGAGTACAGGGTCCTATGGCTACACCTTC	CAWSTGSYGYTF
TRBV28	TRBJ1-2	-	-	TGTGCCAGCAGACATCCCTATCCGGGGGATGGCTACACCTTC	CASRHPYPGDGYTF
TRBV29-1	TRBJ1-3	-	-	TGCAGCGTTGAAGTTTTAGGGAGCTCTGGAAACACCATATATTTT	CSVEVLGSSGNTIYF
TRBV12-3/TRBV12-4	TRBJ1-3	-	-	TGTGCCAGCACCCCAGGAGTAAACACCATATATTTT	CASTPGVNTIYF
TRBV6-2/TRBV6-3	TRBJ2-2	-	TRBD1	TGTGCCAGCAGTTCCATCCGACAGGGCCGACCCCACTACACCGGGGAGCTGTTTTTT	CASSSIRQGRPHYTGELFF
TRBV19	TRBJ1-1	-	TRBD1	TGTGCCAGTAGTACATACGGACAGGGGGGAAACACTGAAGCTTTCTTT	CASSTYGQGGNTEAFF
TRBV14	TRBJ2-7	-	TRBD1	TGTGCCAGCAGCCAAGGGACAGGGTCCTACGAGCAGTACTTC	CASSQGTGSYEQYF
TRBV24-1	TRBJ2-3	few	-	TGTGCCACCAGTTCGTATTATAGGACAGATACGCAGTATTTT	CATSSYYRTDTQYF
TRBV7-9	TRBJ1-4	-	-	TGTGCCAGCAGCTTAGTAAAGGGAACGGATGAAAAACTGTTTTTT	CASSLVKGTDEKLFF
TRBV6-6	TRBJ2-5	-	TRBD2	TGTGCCAGCACTCGTCTCGGACTAGCGGGAGGAGTAGAGACCCAGTACTTC	CASTRLGLAGGVETQYF
TRBV6-5	TRBJ1-1	-	-	TGTGCCAGCAGCCGCACGACGAACACTGAAGCTTTCTTT	CASSRTTNTEAFF
TRBV18	TRBJ2-5	-	TRBD2	TGTGCCAGCTCAACTGGACTAGAAGAGACCCAGTACTTC	CASSTGLEETQYF
TRBV27	TRBJ1-2	-	-	TGTGCCAGCAGTGCTCCAGGGAGGAATGGCTACACCTTC	CASSAPGRNGYTF
TRBV11-2	TRBJ2-5	-	-	TGTGCCAGCAGCTTAGGTAGGACACCCCAAGAGACCCAGTACTTC	CASSLGRTPQETQYF
TRBV21-1	TRBJ2-7	once	-	TGTGCCAGCAGCGCAGGGATACCATCCTACGAGCAGTACTTC	CASSAGIPSYEQYF
TRBV5-1	TRBJ2-1	-	-	TGCGCCAGCAGCTTGGGGATCAATGAGCAGTTCTTC	CASSLGINEQFF
TRBV5-1	TRBJ2-3	-	-	TGCGCCAGCAGCGGGGGAGGAGGGGCCAGGGGCACAGATACGCAGTATTTT	CASSGGGGARGTDTQYF
TRBV9	TRBJ2-1	-	TRBD2	TGTGCCAGCAGCGTAGCCAGGGCTAGCGGGAGAGTTGAGCAGTTCTTC	CASSVARASGRVEQFF
TRBV6-2/TRBV6-3	TRBJ1-5	-	-	TGTGCCAGCAGTTACGGTTTAGGTCAGGGGATCAATCAGCCCCAGCATTTT	CASSYGLGQGINQPQHF
TRBV3-1/TRBV3-2	TRBJ1-2	-	-	TGTGCCAGCAGCCAAGGACAGGTAGCACGGGGTGGCTACACCTTC	CASSQGQVARGGYTF
TRBV5-1	TRBJ2-1	few	-	TGCGCCAGCAGCCCTCGGACAGTCGGTGGGAATGAGCAGTTCTTC	CASSPRTVGGNEQFF
TRBV7-3	TRBJ1-3	-	-	TGTGCCAGCAGCACCAGGGATGGAAACACCATATATTTT	CASSTRDGNTIYF
TRBV2	TRBJ2-7	-	-	TGTGCCAGCAAGAGATGGGACCTCCCGGTTGGGCAGTACTTC	CASKRWDLPVGQYF
TRBV30	TRBJ2-1	-	-	TGTGCCTGGGGGAGGGGGTACAATGAGCAGTTCTTC	CAWGRGYNEQFF
TRBV9	TRBJ1-4	-	-	TGTGCCAGCAGCGTGGAGGGGGCTAATGAAAAACTGTTTTTT	CASSVEGANEKLFF
TRBV14	TRBJ2-5	few	TRBD1	TGTGCCAGCAGCCGAGATAACAGGGGGAAACAGTACTTC	CASSRDNRGKQYF
TRBV27	TRBJ2-1	-	TRBD2	TGTGCCACTCGACAGAGCGGGAACTCCTACAATGAGCAGTTCTTC	CATRQSGNSYNEQFF
TRBV24-1	TRBJ1-1	-	-	TGTGCCACCAGTGACCCAGGGAGTGAAGCTTTCTTT	CATSDPGSEAFF
TRBV19	TRBJ2-5	-	TRBD2	TGTGCCAGTAATACAGCGGGAGGGCCTAGGGAGACCCAGTACTTC	CASNTAGGPRETQYF
TRBV7-2	TRBJ2-7	-	TRBD1	TGTGCCAGCAGAAAACAGGGGCAGGTTTCCTACGAGCAGTACTTC	CASRKQGQVSYEQYF
TRBV6-2/TRBV6-3	TRBJ1-1	-	TRBD1	TGTGCCAGCAGTTCCGCCAGGGGGACCATGAACACTGAAGCTTTCTTT	CASSSARGTMNTEAFF